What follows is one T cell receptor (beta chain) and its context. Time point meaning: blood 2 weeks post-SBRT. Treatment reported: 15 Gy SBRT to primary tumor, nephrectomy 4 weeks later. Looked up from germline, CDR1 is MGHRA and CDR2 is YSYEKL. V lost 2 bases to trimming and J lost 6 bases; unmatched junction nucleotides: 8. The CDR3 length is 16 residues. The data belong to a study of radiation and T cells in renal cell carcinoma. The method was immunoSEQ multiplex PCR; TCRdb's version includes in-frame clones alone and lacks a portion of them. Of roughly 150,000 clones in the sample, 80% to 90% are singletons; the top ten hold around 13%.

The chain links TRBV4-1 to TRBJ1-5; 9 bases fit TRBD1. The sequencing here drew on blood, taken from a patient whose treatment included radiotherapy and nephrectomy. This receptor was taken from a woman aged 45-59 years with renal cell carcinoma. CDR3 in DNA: TGCGCCAGCAGCCAAACCGGGACAGGGTTTGTTCAGCCCCAGCATTTT. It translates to CASSQTGTGFVQPQHF.